These 23 T cell receptor beta chains were sequenced from one sample in a study of blood T cell repertoires in COVID-19. Measured with immunoSEQ multiplex PCR; TCRdb has only the in-frame clones, and not every one. The table has fewer than 45,000 clones, around 90% seen once. What was sequenced was peripheral blood. All receptors come from a man aged 55 to 69 with active or convalescent COVID-19.

V gene TRBV2 combines with J gene TRBJ2-7; 7 nucleotides agree with TRBD1. This CDR3 region has 17 residues. The germline V gene encodes CDR1 SNHLY and CDR2 FYNNEI. V dropped 9 bases and J dropped 5; count of bases not matched to a gene: 22. The CDR3 nucleotides read TGTGCCAGAAGTATACTGTCCGGGACAGCCACAGCAAACGAGCAGTACTTC. It yields the protein CARSILSGTATANEQYF.

V is TRBV13 and J is TRBJ2-7; 10 bases fit TRBD2. The trim removed 3 bases at V and 4 bases at J, leaving 9 bases unmatched. The CDR3 has 16 amino acids. In germline, CDR1 is PRHDT, CDR2 FYEKMQ (reference sequence). CDR3 sequence: CASSLSSGSVFYEQYF. The CDR3 DNA reads as TGTGCCAGCAGCTTGTCTAGCGGGAGTGTTTTTTACGAGCAGTACTTC.

In this sample, this clone is medium-sized (0.01 to 0.1%). Other DNA sequences in the same sample also yield this CDR3. This sequence joins TRBV28 and TRBJ1-5, with D perhaps matching TRBD1 (6 bases). CDR1 is MDHEN, CDR2 SYDVKM, per germline. Trimming took off 5 bases at V and 0 bases at J, with 17 bases between the two ends. The length of the CDR3 is 17 residues. CDR3 bases: TGTGCCAGCAGTCCCTGGACAGCAACCTCTAGCAATCAGCCCCAGCATTTT. Amino acid sequence: CASSPWTATSSNQPQHF.

The V gene is TRBV4-1, the J gene TRBJ2-7; perhaps TRBD1 as D (6 bases). CDR1 and CDR2 (germline): MGHRA, YSYEKL. CDR3 length: 15 amino acids. Trimming left V 3 bases short and J 1 base short, with 13 bases between. The CDR3 coding sequence is TGCGCCAGCAGCCAGGGACACCCCTCTTCCTACGAGCAGTACTTC. The encoded protein is CASSQGHPSSYEQYF.

The V gene is TRBV27, the J gene TRBJ1-1; D is perhaps TRBD1 (6 bases). Germline CDR1 MNHEY, CDR2 SMNVEV (reference sequence). Trimming left V 2 bases short and J 0 bases short, with 10 bases between. CDR3 size: 15 residues. CDR3 nucleotides: TGTGCCAGCAGTTTAGGGGGCGGAATGAACACTGAAGCTTTCTTT. Encoded protein: CASSLGGGMNTEAFF.

This sequence joins TRBV5-1 and TRBJ1-3; tentative D call: TRBD1 (6 bases). Germline-derived CDR1 and CDR2 are SGHRS and YFSETQ. The CDR3 totals 14 residues. Trimming took 5 bases from V and 2 from J, leaving 11 bases between them. CDR3 sequence reads: CASRTTGTGNTIYF. The CDR3 coding sequence is TGCGCCAGCAGGACAACAGGGACTGGAAACACCATATATTTT.

V usage is TRBV19 and J usage is TRBJ1-4, with unresolved D. V shed 0 bases and J shed 5 bases, with 10 bases lying between them. This CDR3 has 15 residues. Germline V gene sequence: CDR1 LNHDA, CDR2 SQIVND (reference sequence). As DNA, the CDR3 is TGTGCCAGTAGTATAGACAGTACCCGAAATGAAAAACTGTTTTTT. Protein sequence: CASSIDSTRNEKLFF. The whole variable domain, filled in from reference TRBV19 and TRBJ1-4, reads DGGITQSPKYLFRKEGQNVTLSCEQNLNHDAMYWYRQDPGQGLRLIYYSQIVNDFQKGDIAEGYSVSREKKESFPLTVTSAQKNPTAFYLCASSIDSTRNEKLFFGSGTQLSVL.

The chain joins TRBV6-1 to TRBJ2-3; possibly TRBD2 for D (6 bases). Germline V gene data show CDR1 as MNHNS and CDR2 as SASEGT. The CDR3 is 15 residues long. The V and J ends lost 2 bases and 2 bases respectively, with 11 bases between them. CDR3 sequence: CASSERRGLTDTQYF. CDR3 DNA: TGTGCCAGCAGTGAAAGGAGGGGACTCACAGATACGCAGTATTTT.

V and J are TRBV29-1 and TRBJ2-1; 8 bases line up with TRBD2. This CDR3 contains 16 residues. V lost 1 base to trimming and J lost 3 bases; unmatched junction nucleotides: 8. The germline gives CDR1 SQVTM, CDR2 ANQGSEA. The CDR3 region has the DNA TGCAGCGTTGAAGGTACTAGCGGAGACAACTACAATGAGCAGTTCTTC. Its protein product is CSVEGTSGDNYNEQFF.

The CDR3 region is CASSRGLSYEQYF. The CDR3 DNA sequence: TGTGCCAGCAGCCGGGGACTCAGCTACGAGCAGTACTTC. J is TRBJ2-7 and V is TRBV7-6; D possibly corresponds to TRBD2 (6 bases). V was clipped by 5 bases and J by 3 bases, with 11 bases between them. Germline V lookup: CDR1 SGHVS, CDR2 FNYEAQ. This CDR3 contains 13 residues.

In this sample, this clone turned up once. The genes are TRBV5-1 and TRBJ1-1, with TRBD1 matching 9 bases. V was pared by 4 bases and J by 10 bases, with 11 bases of the junction left unmatched. CDR1 and CDR2 (germline): SGHRS, YFSETQ. The CDR3 loop spans 14 amino acids. In nucleotides, the CDR3 is TGCGCCAGCAGCGGGGCCGGGACAGGGAGTGTAGCTTTCTTT. This codes for CASSGAGTGSVAFF.

This clone has just one count. The chain is built from TRBV7-6 and TRBJ2-7; TRBD2 is a possible D gene (6 bases). Between the trimmed V and J ends, which lost 1 base and 7 bases, there was a span of 20 bases. The CDR3 is 16 amino acids. Germline CDR1 and CDR2: SGHVS and FNYEAQ. CDR3 bases: TGTGCCAGCAGCTTAGTTTCGGGAGTAGGTGTGGGAGAGCAGTACTTC. Translating gives CASSLVSGVGVGEQYF. Complete variable domain (other parts from reference TRBV7-6 and TRBJ2-7): GAGVSQSPRYKVTKRGQDVALRCDPISGHVSLYWYRQALGQGPEFLTYFNYEAQQDKSGLPNDRFSAERPEGSISTLTIQRTEQRDSAMYRCASSLVSGVGVGEQYFGPGTRLTVT.

This clone occurred a few times. V and J are TRBV5-1 and TRBJ2-7; 7 nucleotides agree with TRBD2. This CDR3 has 14 amino acids. In germline, CDR1 is SGHRS, CDR2 YFSETQ. Losses at the gene ends were 4 bases for V and 3 bases for J; bases not matched to a gene: 7. DNA for the CDR3: TGCGCCAGCAGCAATAAAGCGGGAAGCTACGAGCAGTACTTC. Protein sequence: CASSNKAGSYEQYF.

The count of this clone is one. The V call is TRBV5-8, the J call TRBJ2-3, with TRBD2 matching 14 bases. V lost 4 bases to trimming and J lost 3 bases; unmatched junction nucleotides: 16. Germline CDR1 is SGHTS and CDR2 is YDEGEE. The CDR3 has 20 residues. CDR3 sequence reads: CASSLLYGTSGSRGTDTQYF. The DNA of the CDR3 is TGTGCCAGCAGCCTCCTATACGGGACTAGCGGGAGTAGAGGTACAGATACGCAGTATTTT.

This chain links TRBV7-9 with TRBJ2-5, with D possibly TRBD1 on 5 matching bases. The CDR3 covers 15 residues. CDR1 SEHNR and CDR2 FQNEAQ come from the germline V gene (reference sequence). Trimming stripped 1 base from V and 1 base from J, with 10 bases between. CDR3 coding DNA: TGTGCCAGCAGCTTAGACGTTGGGGCCCAAGAGACCCAGTACTTC. Its translation is CASSLDVGAQETQYF.

The J gene is TRBJ2-1, the V gene TRBV28; 7 bases match TRBD2. This CDR3 is 15 amino acids long. The germline V gene encodes CDR1 MDHEN and CDR2 SYDVKM. V lost 2 bases and J lost 0; bases outside the gene matches: 1. The CDR3 DNA sequence: TGTGCCAGCAGTTTAGGCGGGAGCTCCTACAATGAGCAGTTCTTC. Protein product: CASSLGGSSYNEQFF.

This chain joins TRBV28 and TRBJ2-2; 8 bases match TRBD1. The trim removed 6 bases at V and 6 bases at J, leaving 9 bases unmatched. The CDR3 contains 15 residues. Germline CDR1 reads MDHEN; CDR2 reads SYDVKM. Written as DNA, the CDR3 is TGTGCCAGCAGCCAAAGGACAGGGATTGCCGGGGAGCTGTTTTTT. Protein sequence: CASSQRTGIAGELFF.

In this sample, this clone turned up once. The chain has TRBV19 and TRBJ2-1; TRBD2 matches at 15 bases. Germline V gene data show CDR1 as LNHDA and CDR2 as SQIVND (reference sequence). The CDR3 extends over 17 amino acids. V dropped 5 bases and J dropped 9; count of bases not matched to a gene: 11. The CDR3 DNA is TGTGCCAGTAGTTCCCGGACTAGCGGGAGGGCCAGGGGTGAGCAGTTCTTC. Amino acids: CASSSRTSGRARGEQFF.

This rearrangement joins TRBV29-1 to TRBJ2-1; TRBD2 agrees at 7 bases. The junction had 16 bases not matched to a gene; V was cut back by 4 bases and J by 4 bases. The CDR3 contains 17 residues. Germline-derived CDR1 and CDR2 are SQVTM and ANQGSEA. Here the CDR3 DNA reads TGCAGCGTTGGCCCTGGCCGGGACTATTCTACGTACAATGAGCAGTTCTTC. Protein sequence: CSVGPGRDYSTYNEQFF.

The genes are TRBV24-1 and TRBJ2-3, with D uncertain. This CDR3 has 15 residues. V dropped 4 bases and J dropped 2 bases, with 12 bases sitting between them. Germline V gene data show CDR1 as KGHDR and CDR2 as SFDVKD. CDR3 nucleotide sequence: TGTGCCACCAGTGAGGGCGTCAAACCCACAGATACGCAGTATTTT. The encoded protein is CATSEGVKPTDTQYF.

The chain links TRBV28 to TRBJ2-5; the match to TRBD2 covers 10 bases. This CDR3 comprises 16 residues. With V trimmed by 6 bases and J by 5 bases, 12 bases remained unmatched. Germline V gene lookup returns CDR1 MDHEN and CDR2 SYDVKM. This CDR3 reads CASRVAGQREGETQYF. In nucleotides, the CDR3 is TGTGCCAGCAGGGTGGCTGGACAGCGGGAGGGGGAGACCCAGTACTTC.

The chain combines TRBV24-1 with TRBJ2-5, with 7 bases matching TRBD1. V lost 1 base and J lost 2; bases outside the gene matches: 12. The germline CDR1 and CDR2 sequences are KGHDR and SFDVKD. This CDR3 has 18 amino acids. CDR3 in amino acids: CATSDLPGATGYQETQYF. The CDR3 bases are TGTGCCACCAGTGATTTACCTGGGGCGACAGGGTATCAAGAGACCCAGTACTTC.

The chain employs TRBV27 and TRBJ2-3, with a weak D call TRBD2 (6 bases). CDR3 length: 17 residues. Germline loops: CDR1 MNHEY, CDR2 SMNVEV (reference sequence). Trimming stripped 6 bases from V and 2 bases from J, with 21 bases between. The CDR3 region has the DNA TGTGCCAGCAGAAGCTTCAACCTAGCGACCGACACAGATACGCAGTATTTT. Translation gives CASRSFNLATDTDTQYF.